This T cell receptor (beta chain) was identified in a study of identical twins. TCRdb analysed the 5' RACE reads with MiXCR anew, one entry per CDR3 protein. The table includes some 1,600,000 distinct CDR3 sequences, 32% detected once. Trimming left V 4 bases short and J 9 bases short, with 19 bases between. This CDR3 is built from 15 residues. The germline V gene encodes CDR1 MNHEY and CDR2 SMNVEV (reference sequence). Sequencing was performed on cord blood. The sequence was obtained from a newborn girl in good health. The gene calls are TRBV27 and TRBJ2-1; D is undetermined. This chain's CDR3 is CASSSGQSHPGEQFF. CDR3 nucleotide sequence: TGTGCCAGCAGTTCGGGCCAATCGCATCCGGGTGAGCAGTTCTTC.